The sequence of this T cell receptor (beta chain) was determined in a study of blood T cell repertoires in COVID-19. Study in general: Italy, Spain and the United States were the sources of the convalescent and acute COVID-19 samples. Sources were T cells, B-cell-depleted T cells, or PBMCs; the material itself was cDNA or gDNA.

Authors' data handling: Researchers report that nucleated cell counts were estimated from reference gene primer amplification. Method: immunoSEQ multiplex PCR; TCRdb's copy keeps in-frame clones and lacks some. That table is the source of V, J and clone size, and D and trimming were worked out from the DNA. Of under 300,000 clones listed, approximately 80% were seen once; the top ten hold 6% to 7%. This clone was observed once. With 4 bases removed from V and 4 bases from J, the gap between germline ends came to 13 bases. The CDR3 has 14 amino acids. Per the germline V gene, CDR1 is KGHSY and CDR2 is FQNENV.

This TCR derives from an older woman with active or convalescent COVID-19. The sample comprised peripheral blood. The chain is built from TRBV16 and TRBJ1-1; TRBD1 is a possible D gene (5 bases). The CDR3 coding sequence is TGTGCCAGCAGCCCACGCGCCGGGGGCACTGAAGCTTTCTTT. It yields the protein CASSPRAGGTEAFF.